The next 29 T cell receptor beta chains were all read from a single sample in a study of response to subunit inactivated influenza vaccine. In TCRdb, the RT-PCR reads were re-called with MiXCR into one record per CDR3 protein. The sample carries 530,000 or so distinct CDR3 sequences, about 14% recorded once. The starting material was PBMCs from blood, obtained 11 to 12 days after vaccination. These receptors all stem from a man aged 50 or older who received an inactivated influenza vaccine.

A few counts support this clonotype. This sequence joins TRBV6-5 and TRBJ2-1, with D unclear. Trimming cost V 0 bases and J 5 bases, with 8 bases left between them. This CDR3 has 14 residues. Germline V CDR1 and CDR2: MNHEY, SVGAGI. CDR3 DNA sequence: TGTGCCAGCAGTTACTCGCCCAGCAACAATGAGCAGTTCTTC. Translated, it gives CASSYSPSNNEQFF.

This clonotype was seen ten or more times. The chain links TRBV5-1 to TRBJ2-7; TRBD1 matches 8 bases. V shed 2 bases and J 2 bases; nucleotides not matched to a gene: 0. The CDR3 has 13 residues. Germline CDR1 is SGHRS and CDR2 is YFSETQ. CDR3 protein: CASSLQGAYEQYF. In DNA, the CDR3 is TGCGCCAGCAGCTTACAGGGGGCCTACGAGCAGTACTTC.

This clonotype was seen only a few times. The V call is TRBV9, the J call TRBJ2-3, with a tentative D call TRBD2 (5 bases). In germline, CDR1 is SGDLS, CDR2 YYNGEE. The CDR3 is 17 residues long. V lost 5 bases and J lost 6, with 25 bases in between. CDR3 residues: CASSVVGRTREMDTQYF. Here the CDR3 DNA reads TGTGCCAGCAGTGTCGTTGGACGGACTCGCGAAATGGATACGCAGTATTTT.

This clonotype was observed a handful of times. V gene TRBV29-1 combines with J gene TRBJ1-1, with TRBD1 as a possible D gene (5 bases). The CDR3 is made up of 14 amino acids. The germline CDR1 and CDR2 sequences are SQVTM and ANQGSEA. The V end lost 3 bases, the J end lost 5 bases, and 16 bases lay between the germline ends. The DNA of the CDR3 is TGCAGCGTTGAGTTCGGGGGTGGCGCGACTGAAGCTTTCTTT. Translated, it gives CSVEFGGGATEAFF.

This clonotype was detected many times. V is TRBV27 and J is TRBJ1-3; 9 nucleotides align to TRBD1. The CDR3 extends over 16 amino acids. CDR1 MNHEY and CDR2 SMNVEV come from the germline V gene (reference sequence). V lost 4 bases and J lost 4; bases outside the gene matches: 8. The CDR3 region is CASSSLPGQGGNTIYF. As DNA, the CDR3 is TGTGCCAGCAGTTCGTTACCGGGACAGGGAGGAAACACCATATATTTT.

The table lists this clonotype with many counts. The chain recombines TRBV12-3 or TRBV12-4 with TRBJ2-5; D is unresolved. CDR3 length: 11 residues. Trimming removed 3 bases from V and 13 bases from J, with 12 bases in between. The CDR3 nucleotides are TGTGCCAGCAGTTTTGCCGGACCCCCGTACTTC. It yields the protein CASSFAGPPYF.

V gene TRBV5-1 combines with J gene TRBJ1-1, with a weak D call TRBD1 (5 bases). V was clipped by 7 bases and J by 5 bases, with 18 bases between them. Germline V gene lookup returns CDR1 SGHRS and CDR2 YFSETQ. This CDR3 is built from 14 residues. The CDR3: CASSKTVRGTEAFF. In DNA form, the CDR3 reads TGCGCCAGCTCCAAGACAGTCCGGGGGACTGAAGCTTTCTTT.

This clonotype has a count of ten or more. The V and J genes are TRBV7-2 and TRBJ2-3; D unclear. The germline V and J ends were trimmed by 0 bases and 6 bases, with 4 bases remaining between them. The CDR3 consists of 12 residues. Germline V gene sequence: CDR1 SGHTA, CDR2 FQGNSA. In DNA, the CDR3 is TGTGCCAGCAGCTTAGCTAGGGATACGCAGTATTTT. This codes for CASSLARDTQYF.

The gene calls are TRBV4-3 and TRBJ2-6, with a tentative D call TRBD1 (5 bases). This CDR3 is built from 20 residues. V lost 1 base and J 1 base, leaving 20 bases between the germline ends. Germline CDR1 LGHNA, CDR2 YSLEER. CDR3 sequence reads: CASSQAWFVRAESGANVLTF. The DNA for the CDR3 is TGCGCCAGCAGCCAAGCTTGGTTTGTCAGGGCGGAATCTGGGGCCAACGTCCTGACTTTC.

The genes are TRBV9 and TRBJ1-1, with D tentatively TRBD1 (5 bases). Trimming cost V 4 bases and J 0 bases, with 13 bases left between them. CDR3 size: 15 residues. Germline V gene sequence: CDR1 SGDLS, CDR2 YYNGEE. The CDR3 bases are TGTGCCAGCAGCACCGGGGGGGTCATGAACACTGAAGCTTTCTTT. This codes for CASSTGGVMNTEAFF.

This clonotype has a handful of counts. The chain carries TRBV29-1 and TRBJ2-1; TRBD2 matches 7 bases. The CDR3 sequence is 11 residues long. From germline, CDR1 is SQVTM and CDR2 ANQGSEA. Trimming at V came to 6 bases and at J to 10 bases, leaving 6 bases not matched to a gene. The CDR3 loop is CSVALAAEQFF. CDR3 nucleotide sequence: TGCAGCGTCGCTCTAGCGGCCGAGCAGTTCTTC.

Only a few counts were recorded for this clonotype. The rearrangement links TRBV6-5 to TRBJ2-7; 8 bases map to TRBD1. CDR1 is MNHEY and CDR2 is SVGAGI in the germline V gene. The CDR3 loop spans 15 amino acids. The J segment lost 2 bases and the V segment lost 0 bases, leaving 3 bases of the junction unmatched. CDR3 nucleotide sequence: TGTGCCAGCAGTTACTCAAACAGGGGGACCTACGAGCAGTACTTC. Translating it yields CASSYSNRGTYEQYF.

This clonotype was detected a few times. The genes are TRBV12-3 or TRBV12-4 and TRBJ1-6; D is possibly TRBD1 (5 bases). Trimming shortened V by 3 bases and J by 7 bases, and 13 bases separated the two germline ends. The length of the CDR3 is 15 residues. CDR3 nucleotide sequence: TGTGCCAGCAGTTTTGCAGGGCGTCTCAATTCACCCCTCCACTTT. This gives the protein CASSFAGRLNSPLHF.

The rearrangement uses TRBV12-3 or TRBV12-4 and TRBJ2-7, with D perhaps TRBD2 (6 bases). V was pared by 4 bases and J by 6 bases, with 16 bases between. This CDR3 contains 14 residues. CDR3 in DNA: TGTGCCAGCAGTTCTGCGGGGCAGGTCGGCGAGCAGTACTTC. This gives the protein CASSSAGQVGEQYF.

The V and J genes are TRBV3-1 and TRBJ2-1; TRBD2 matches 7 bases. This CDR3 is built from 14 residues. CDR1 is LGHDT and CDR2 is YNNKEL in the germline V gene (reference sequence). The V gene end was trimmed by 3 bases and the J gene end by 9 bases; junction bases not matched to a gene: 8. Written as DNA, the CDR3 is TGTGCCAGCAGCCAGGATTGGAGCGGGACTGAGCAGTTCTTC. This sequence encodes CASSQDWSGTEQFF.

The chain couples TRBV20-1 to TRBJ2-7, with TRBD2 matching over 11 bases. This CDR3 has 18 amino acids. Germline values: CDR1 DFQATT, CDR2 SNEGSKA (reference sequence). V dropped 1 base and J dropped 7; count of bases not matched to a gene: 18. The CDR3 region has the DNA TGCAGTGCTAGAGCCTTCGAGTTCCTAGCGGGAGGACCGGAGGAGCAGTACTTC. Translation gives CSARAFEFLAGGPEEQYF.

This clonotype was recorded a few times. This chain connects TRBV11-2 to TRBJ2-3; 9 bases fit TRBD1. Germline V gives CDR1 SGHAT, CDR2 FQNNGV. With 1 base clipped from V and 4 bases from J, the junction kept 3 bases outside the gene matches. The CDR3 extends over 15 amino acids. CDR3 nucleotides: TGTGCCAGCAGCTTAGGGGGGACAGGGCCAGATACGCAGTATTTT. Protein sequence: CASSLGGTGPDTQYF.

The sample holds a few counts of this clonotype. The genes are TRBV5-5 and TRBJ1-1, with unresolved D. This CDR3 has 12 residues. V was clipped by 5 bases and J by 2 bases, with 7 bases between them. Germline CDR1 SGHKS, CDR2 YYEKEE (reference sequence). Written as DNA, the CDR3 is TGTGCCAGCAGGAGGGTAAACACTGAAGCTTTCTTT. Translation: CASRRVNTEAFF.

This clonotype was detected only a few times. The chain is built from TRBV5-8 and TRBJ2-3, with D perhaps TRBD2 (5 bases). The V gene's germline CDR1 is SGHTS and CDR2 YDEGEE. CDR3 size: 14 residues. V was shortened by 2 bases and J by 3 bases, with 10 bases between the two germline ends. CDR3 bases: TGTGCCAGCAGCTTTTGGGGAGAAACAGATACGCAGTATTTT. Its translation: CASSFWGETDTQYF.

The chain joins TRBV24-1 to TRBJ2-2; D gene unclear. V lost 3 bases, J lost 6 bases, and 10 bases lay in between. This CDR3 is 14 amino acids long. In germline, CDR1 is KGHDR, CDR2 SFDVKD. The chain's CDR3 is CATSDLTRSGELFF. The CDR3 DNA reads as TGTGCCACCAGTGATCTTACACGTTCCGGGGAGCTGTTTTTT.

The chain couples TRBV6-1 to TRBJ2-7; 10 bases fit TRBD1. V lost 5 bases and J lost 3; bases outside the gene matches: 7. Germline values: CDR1 MNHNS, CDR2 SASEGT. CDR3 length: 15 residues. CDR3 coding DNA: TGTGCCAGCAGTACGACAGGGGGCTCAGGCTACGAGCAGTACTTC. Translated: CASSTTGGSGYEQYF.

V gene TRBV4-3 combines with J gene TRBJ2-4; D could derive from TRBD1 or TRBD2 (6 bases each). The V and J ends lost 0 bases and 8 bases respectively, with 14 bases between them. The CDR3 length is 15 residues. Germline-derived CDR1 and CDR2 are LGHNA and YSLEER. CDR3 residues: CASSQDPAGEDIQYF. The CDR3 coding sequence is TGCGCCAGCAGCCAAGACCCGGCAGGGGAGGACATTCAGTACTTC.

The V call is TRBV4-1, the J call TRBJ2-3; 7 nucleotides agree with TRBD2. V shed 0 bases and J 9 bases; nucleotides not matched to a gene: 6. From germline, CDR1 is MGHRA and CDR2 YSYEKL. The CDR3 has 14 residues. The CDR3: CASSQDRTSSTQYF. The CDR3 bases are TGCGCCAGCAGCCAAGACCGGACTAGTAGCACGCAGTATTTT.

This chain links TRBV12-3 or TRBV12-4 with TRBJ2-3; D could derive from TRBD1 or TRBD2 (6 bases each). Trimming removed 6 bases from V and 3 bases from J, with 19 bases in between. CDR3 size: 16 residues. Here the CDR3 DNA reads TGTGCCAGCAGCCGCGGCAGGGGAGGTGGAACAGATACGCAGTATTTT. Protein: CASSRGRGGGTDTQYF.

The gene calls are TRBV20-1 and TRBJ2-7; 10 bases fit TRBD1. The CDR3 consists of 16 residues. Germline V gene lookup returns CDR1 DFQATT and CDR2 SNEGSKA (reference sequence). The J segment lost 6 bases and the V segment lost 1 base, leaving 12 bases of the junction unmatched. This CDR3 reads CSARGQGATQVGEQYF. Written as DNA, the CDR3 is TGCAGTGCTAGAGGACAGGGGGCTACCCAGGTCGGCGAGCAGTACTTC.

The chain is built from TRBV12-3 or TRBV12-4 and TRBJ1-3; maybe TRBD1 (5 bases). Between the trimmed V and J ends, which lost 6 bases and 0 bases, there was a span of 12 bases. CDR3 length: 15 residues. CDR3 amino acids: CASSGGLGSGNTIYF. For the CDR3, the DNA is TGTGCCAGCAGCGGGGGATTGGGCTCTGGAAACACCATATATTTT.

This clonotype was counted between two and nine times. The chain recombines TRBV20-1 with TRBJ2-2; 8 bases are shared with TRBD1. CDR1 and CDR2 from the germline V gene are DFQATT and SNEGSKA (reference sequence). This CDR3 comprises 14 residues. The J segment lost 6 bases and the V segment lost 6 bases, leaving 9 bases of the junction unmatched. This chain's CDR3 is CSAPDRGRPGELFF. The DNA of the CDR3 is TGCAGTGCCCCCGACAGGGGCCGGCCCGGGGAGCTGTTTTTT.

In the case of this clonotype: At one end, the junction sequence differs from germline, possibly due to a read error. The rearrangement links TRBV6-5 to TRBJ2-5, with 10 bases aligning to TRBD2. Germline loops: CDR1 MNHEY, CDR2 SVGAGI. This CDR3 is 15 amino acids long. The CDR3 loop reads CASGYSSGGQETQYF. The CDR3 DNA is TGTGCCAGCGGTTACTCTAGCGGGGGACAAGAGACCCAGTACTTC.

In its sample, this clonotype was seen many times. This chain uses TRBV29-1 with TRBJ2-3; 7 nucleotides line up with TRBD1. The CDR3 sequence is 13 residues long. J was trimmed by 5 bases and V by 2 bases; bases with no gene match: 4. In germline, CDR1 is SQVTM, CDR2 ANQGSEA. The CDR3 DNA is TGCAGCGTTGAAAGAGGGGGCAGAGATACGCAGTATTTT. This codes for CSVERGGRDTQYF.